Each of the 20 T cell receptor beta chains below was sequenced from the same sample in a study of molecular identifiers for immune sequencing clone quantification. From the PCR reads, TCRdb called clonotypes with MiXCR, one entry per CDR3 protein. The data contain about half a million distinct CDR3 sequences, over 20% of them singletons. The sequencing input was naive CD8+ T cells from blood, with Jurkat cell RNA spiked in. Noted subset: FACS-sorted CD8+CD4-CCR7+CD45RA+ naive T cells. The receptors were gathered from a human donor in good health. Some libraries in this study had Jurkat cell RNA spiked in.

Many counts were recorded for this clonotype. The chain carries TRBV12-3 or TRBV12-4 and TRBJ2-3; TRBD2 is a possible D gene (5 bases). The CDR3 has 15 residues. V lost 6 bases, J lost 5 bases, and 18 bases lay in between. In DNA form, the CDR3 reads TGTGCCAGCAGCTATCCGGCACTTCGGGGAGATACGCAGTATTTT. Translation: CASSYPALRGDTQYF.

This clonotype has at least ten counts. V is TRBV5-5 and J is TRBJ1-4, with D uncertain. This CDR3 has 13 residues. Looked up from germline, CDR1 is SGHKS and CDR2 is YYEKEE (reference sequence). V was pared by 4 bases and J by 3 bases, with 7 bases between. In DNA form, the CDR3 reads TGTGCCAGCAGCCCGACGGCTAATGAAAAACTGTTTTTT. Its translation: CASSPTANEKLFF.

This rearrangement joins TRBV27 to TRBJ2-5, with a weak D call TRBD1 (5 bases). The CDR3 sequence is 15 residues long. Germline CDR1 and CDR2: MNHEY and SMNVEV (reference sequence). Trimming removed 0 bases from V and 0 bases from J, with 8 bases in between. The CDR3 DNA reads TGTGCCAGCAGTTTATCAGCAGGGAACCAAGAGACCCAGTACTTC. It specifies CASSLSAGNQETQYF.

This clonotype was observed many times. A junction boundary mismatches the germline segment, possibly from a read error. The chain recombines TRBV4-3 with TRBJ2-7; D is undetermined. The CDR3 runs to 13 residues. CDR1 is LGHNA, CDR2 YSLEER, per germline. CDR3 residues: CASSQGPSYEQYF. CDR3 bases: TGTGCCAGCAGCCAAGGACCGAGCTACGAGCAGTACTTC.

This clonotype was seen a few times. No DNA is shown, since the ends of the CDR3 on it are uncertain; the CDR3 is the one TCRdb lists. The gene calls are TRBV29-1 and TRBJ1-2; TRBD1 is the table's D call and was not checked against the DNA. A total of 11 residues make up the CDR3, ends included. Germline-derived CDR1 and CDR2 are SQVTM and ANQGSEA. The CDR3 sequence: CSVGTGALVSF.

About this clonotype itself: The junction shows a germline mismatch at one end, possibly a read error. The J gene is TRBJ2-7, the V gene TRBV11-2, with D perhaps being TRBD1 or TRBD2 (6 bases each). Germline V gives CDR1 SGHAT, CDR2 FQNNGV. CDR3 size: 13 residues. The CDR3 DNA follows: TGTGCCAGCAGCTTAGTAGGGGGTCTAGCGTACTCCTTC. Encoded protein: CASSLVGGLAYSF.

With respect to this clonotype: A much larger clone lies one base from this, so it may be a read error. J is TRBJ1-4 and V is TRBV7-9; 8 bases map to TRBD1. The CDR3 is 16 residues long. Germline CDR1 SEHNR, CDR2 FQNEAQ (reference sequence). The trim removed 4 bases at V and 5 bases at J, leaving 9 bases unmatched. The CDR3: CASSSKDRVRNEKLFF. The CDR3 DNA sequence: TGTGCCAGCAGCTCCAAGGACAGGGTTCGGAATGAAAAACTGTTTTTT.

This chain uses TRBV2 with TRBJ2-7, with D maybe TRBD2 (6 bases). In germline, CDR1 is SNHLY, CDR2 FYNNEI. The CDR3 runs 10 residues. CDR3 sequence reads: CASGPGEQYF. CDR3 coding DNA: TGTGCAAGCGGGCCGGGGGAGCAGTACTTC. The full variable domain, in which reference TRBV2 and TRBJ2-7 provide the parts outside the CDR3, is EPEVTQTPSHQVTQMGQEVILRCVPISNHLYFYWYRQILGQKVEFLVSFYNNEISEKSEIFDDQFSVERPDGSNFTLKIRSTKLEDSAMYFCASGPGEQYFGPGTRLTVT.

This clonotype has at least ten counts. The J gene is TRBJ2-5, the V gene TRBV2; 10 bases fit TRBD1. CDR3 size: 14 residues. The V gene end was trimmed by 2 bases and the J gene end by 4 bases; junction bases not matched to a gene: 1. Germline V lookup: CDR1 SNHLY, CDR2 FYNNEI. DNA of the CDR3: TGTGCCAGCAGTGAACGGACAGGGGGAGAGACCCAGTACTTC. It codes for CASSERTGGETQYF.

This clonotype occurred a few times. The chain combines TRBV9 with TRBJ2-7, with D hard to call. Germline CDR1 reads SGDLS; CDR2 reads YYNGEE. Trimming removed 3 bases at V and 3 bases at J, with 10 bases between. The CDR3 covers 13 residues. The CDR3, as DNA: TGTGCCAGCAGCGCCGCCCCCGACTACGAGCAGTACTTC. Its translation: CASSAAPDYEQYF.

In the case of this clonotype: A much larger clone lies a single base off, so this may be a read error. The J gene is TRBJ2-7, the V gene TRBV7-2; 8 nucleotides align to TRBD2. CDR3 length: 18 residues. Germline loops: CDR1 SGHTA, CDR2 FQGNSA. The CDR3 coding sequence is TGTGCCAGCAGCTGGACGGCCCAAGCTAGCGGGCACTCCTACGAGCAGCACTTC. Translated: CASSWTAQASGHSYEQHF.

This clonotype was counted only a few times. The chain couples TRBV6-1 to TRBJ2-7; D remains ambiguous. Trimming left V 2 bases short and J 5 bases short, with 13 bases between. Per germline, CDR1 MNHNS and CDR2 SASEGT. The CDR3 spans 14 residues. CDR3 residues: CASSEIGQSDEQYF. The CDR3 DNA sequence: TGTGCCAGCAGTGAAATAGGTCAGTCTGACGAGCAGTACTTC.

This clonotype was seen many times. V usage is TRBV30 and J usage is TRBJ2-7; 7 nucleotides match TRBD1. Per germline, CDR1 GTSNPN and CDR2 SVGIG (reference sequence). With 2 bases clipped from V and 7 bases from J, the junction kept 8 bases outside the gene matches. This CDR3 is 13 amino acids long. CDR3 in DNA: TGTGCCTGGAGTATAACAGGGGCTATGGAGCAGTACTTC. Its protein product is CAWSITGAMEQYF.

This clonotype showed up just a few times. The V and J genes are TRBV12-3 or TRBV12-4 and TRBJ1-5; D is possibly TRBD1 (6 bases). Trimming took off 7 bases at V and 0 bases at J, with 13 bases between the two ends. The CDR3 loop spans 15 amino acids. The CDR3 DNA reads TGTGCCAGCACTACGACAGGTTATAGCAATCAGCCCCAGCATTTT. This sequence encodes CASTTTGYSNQPQHF.

This clonotype has just a few counts. V and J are TRBV27 and TRBJ1-1; tentative D call: TRBD1 (6 bases). The V gene's germline CDR1 is MNHEY and CDR2 SMNVEV (reference sequence). The CDR3 consists of 17 residues. The germline V and J ends were trimmed by 10 bases and 8 bases, with 32 bases remaining between them. The CDR3 sequence is CATNPRGPGGPSIEAFF. CDR3 coding DNA: TGTGCCACCAACCCCAGGGGCCCCGGGGGGCCGAGTATCGAAGCTTTCTTT.

This clonotype was found a few times. The chain joins TRBV24-1 to TRBJ2-3; tentative D call: TRBD1 (6 bases). V lost 4 bases and J 6 bases, leaving 16 bases between the germline ends. Germline V lookup: CDR1 KGHDR, CDR2 SFDVKD. There are 15 residues in the CDR3. The CDR3 loop reads CATSDPTGRLDTQYF. The CDR3 nucleotides are TGTGCCACCAGTGACCCTACAGGGAGACTCGATACGCAGTATTTT.

This clonotype was seen at least ten times. Germline is not matched at one junction end, which may reflect a read error. The V gene is TRBV7-6, the J gene TRBJ2-3; D possibly uses TRBD1 or TRBD2 (6 bases each). The CDR3 covers 15 residues. Per the germline V gene, CDR1 is SGHVS and CDR2 is FNYEAQ. The CDR3 region has the DNA TGTGCCAGCAGCTTGGATTCGGGGGCCGCAGATACACAGTATTTT. It codes for CASSLDSGAADTQYF.

This clonotype was observed at least ten times. The J gene is TRBJ2-3, the V gene TRBV19; no clear D gene. V lost 3 bases and J 3 bases, leaving 13 bases between the germline ends. The CDR3 contains 15 residues. The germline gives CDR1 LNHDA, CDR2 SQIVND (reference sequence). This CDR3 is CASSILSSATDTQYF. In DNA form, the CDR3 reads TGTGCCAGTAGTATTCTCAGCAGCGCAACAGATACGCAGTATTTT.

This clonotype was found a few times. The chain has TRBV19 and TRBJ2-7; D is possibly TRBD1 (6 bases). V lost 1 base and J lost 2, with 21 bases in between. Germline CDR1 LNHDA, CDR2 SQIVND (reference sequence). The CDR3 spans 18 residues. The CDR3, as DNA: TGTGCCAGTAGTATAGGCGTCCCCGATACAGGGAACCCCTACGAGCAGTACTTC. Protein product: CASSIGVPDTGNPYEQYF.

This chain uses TRBV14 with TRBJ1-4; D is possibly TRBD1 (5 bases). Germline V CDR1 and CDR2: SGHDN, FVKESK. V lost 4 bases and J lost 3, with 12 bases in between. The CDR3 totals 15 residues. CDR3 sequence (DNA): TGTGCCAGCAGCCCCTTAAAAGGGGCTAATGAAAAACTGTTTTTT. It specifies CASSPLKGANEKLFF.